This T cell receptor beta chain was captured by sequencing in a study of blood T cell repertoires in COVID-19 (TCRdb year 2020). General notes on the study: Samples from collaborators originated in the United States, Italy and Spain and spanned both the acute and convalescent phases of COVID-19. Samples came from the ongoing ImmuneRACE study (first 160 participants) plus 1,254 subjects from 6 global collaborators. Where available, HLA class I and class II types were taken from metadata supplied by the sample provider and were not determined by assay-based typing. The sample metadata nearly always contained a de-identified subject ID, COVID-19 status, age in years and sex. Deeply sampled blood TCRbeta repertoires from subjects exposed to, actively infected with, or recovered from COVID-19 were included in the dataset. The prospective study material was composed of cDNA or gDNA derived from T cells, B-cell-depleted T cells, or PBMCs. A freely available public database, intended as a resource for researchers studying the immune response to SARS-CoV-2, is where the repertoires were released.

A note on this clone: The antigen it recognizes is unknown. No much larger clonotype is one base removed from it; base qualities were not supplied.

Study-wide findings and limitations: Clinical and demographic metadata were provided uncurated, with the amount varying by source and participant.

TCRbeta CDR3 regions were amplified from genomic DNA by means of the immunoSEQ Assay, a bias-controlled multiplex PCR. Per the original workflow: Within the assay, amplification of reference gene primers was used to estimate how many nucleated cells each sample contained. Sequence reads were collapsed and filtered to measure the absolute abundance of every unique TCRbeta CDR3 rearrangement. For each sample, productive Simpson clonality was calculated as the square root of Simpson's diversity index across productive rearrangements. TCRdb retrieved this table from immuneACCESS and kept in-frame rearrangements only. Not all clones are present; in checked studies, unresolved V genes account for under half, and no reason is known for the remainder. V and J calls and clone size are given by that table; D and trimming were obtained from the DNA. Present in this sample are under 250,000 clones, approximately 85% of which were seen just once. The ten largest clonotypes hold around 9.8% of the sample.

For CDR1 and CDR2, the germline V gene (reference sequence) lists SGHKS and YYEKEE. V ends up 2 bases short and J 6 bases short, with an unmatched junction base count of 8. CDR3 length: 15 amino acids, cysteine to phenylalanine. Solely the CDR3 DNA is kept, with 45 bases framed from the first base. Enrolling through a virtual design, the prospective study's participants ranged in age from about 18 to 100 years and lived across 20 to 25 United States geographic areas. In the prospective study, cohorts were assigned on the basis of participant-reported clinical history obtained from a screening survey and a study questionnaire. In the prospective study, mobile phlebotomists collected whole blood, serum and a nasopharyngeal or oropharyngeal swab from each participant. Additional blood draws and questionnaires over an approximately two-month period could optionally be provided by prospective study participants. Blood samples from the prospective study were shipped frozen or at room temperature prior to DNA extraction.

The sequence was obtained from a woman aged 45-65 years with acute COVID-19. The rearrangement combines TRBV5-5 with TRBJ2-1, with 7 bases aligning to TRBD1. Specimen: PBMCs or T cells enriched from blood (not recorded which). The nucleotide sequence is given as TGTGCCAGCAGCTTCTCGACAGGGCTGGGCAATGAGCAGTTCTTC. Its product reads: CASSFSTGLGNEQFF.